This TCR beta chain was identified during a study of T-cell memory formation after mild COVID-19. Germline V lookup: CDR1 SQVTM, CDR2 ANQGSEA. This CDR3 has 13 residues. The V and J ends lost 7 bases and 5 bases, in that order; junction bases with no gene match: 7. This clonotype was detected a few times. MiXCR was run by TCRdb on the 5' RACE reads, yielding one entry per CDR3 protein. The sample carries roughly 560,000 distinct CDR3 sequences, roughly 22% recorded once. The chain recombines TRBV29-1 with TRBJ2-7; 11 positions agree with TRBD1. The source material was PBMCs or a T cell subset sorted from them (not recorded which). The TCR comes from an adult woman who had mild COVID-19 (a few samples of this study predate the infection). Cell type and time point are not known. CDR3: CSARDRGENEQYF. The CDR3 bases are TGCAGCGCCCGGGACAGGGGGGAGAACGAGCAGTACTTC.